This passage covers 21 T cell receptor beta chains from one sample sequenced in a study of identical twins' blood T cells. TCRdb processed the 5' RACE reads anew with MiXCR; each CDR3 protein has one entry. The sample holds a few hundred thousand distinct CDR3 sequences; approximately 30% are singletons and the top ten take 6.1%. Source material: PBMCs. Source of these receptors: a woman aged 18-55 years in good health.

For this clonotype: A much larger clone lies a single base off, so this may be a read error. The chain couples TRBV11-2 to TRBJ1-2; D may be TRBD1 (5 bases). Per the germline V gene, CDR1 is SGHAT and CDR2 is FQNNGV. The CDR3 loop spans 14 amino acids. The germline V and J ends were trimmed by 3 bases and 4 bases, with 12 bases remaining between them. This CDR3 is CASSLEGYSYGYTF. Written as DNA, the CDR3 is TGTGCCAGCAGCTTGGAGGGGTACAGCTATGGCTACACCTTC.

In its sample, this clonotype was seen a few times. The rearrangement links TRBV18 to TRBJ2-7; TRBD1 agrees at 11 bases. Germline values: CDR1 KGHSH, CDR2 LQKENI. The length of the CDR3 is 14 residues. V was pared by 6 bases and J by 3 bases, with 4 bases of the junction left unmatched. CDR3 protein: CASSIGTGGYEQYF. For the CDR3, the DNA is TGTGCCAGCTCCATCGGGACAGGGGGCTACGAGCAGTACTTC.

CDR3 region: CASSLIRALNNEQFF. For the CDR3, the DNA is TGTGCCAGCAGCTTAATTCGAGCCCTCAACAATGAGCAGTTCTTC. V usage is TRBV7-9 and J usage is TRBJ2-1, with D unresolved. Trimming removed 2 bases from V and 5 bases from J, with 13 bases in between. The germline V gene has CDR1 SEHNR and CDR2 FQNEAQ (reference sequence). CDR3 size: 15 residues.

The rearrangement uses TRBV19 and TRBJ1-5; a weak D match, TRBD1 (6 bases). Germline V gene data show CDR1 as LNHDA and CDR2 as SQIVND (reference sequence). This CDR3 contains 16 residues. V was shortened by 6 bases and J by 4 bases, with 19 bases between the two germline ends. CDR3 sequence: CASRPYTGTQNQPQHF. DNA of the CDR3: TGTGCCAGTAGGCCCTATACCGGGACACAAAATCAGCCCCAGCATTTT.

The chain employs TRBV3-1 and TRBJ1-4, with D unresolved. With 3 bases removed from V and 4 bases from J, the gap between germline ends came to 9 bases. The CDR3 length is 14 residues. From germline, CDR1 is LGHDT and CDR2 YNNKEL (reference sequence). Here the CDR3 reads CASSHTSDNEKLFF. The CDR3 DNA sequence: TGTGCCAGCAGCCATACTTCCGATAATGAAAAACTGTTTTTT. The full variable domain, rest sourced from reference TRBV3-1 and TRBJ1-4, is DTAVSQTPKYLVTQMGNDKSIKCEQNLGHDTMYWYKQDSKKFLKIMFSYNNKELIINETVPNRFSPKSPDKAHLNLHINSLELGDSAVYFCASSHTSDNEKLFFGSGTQLSVL.

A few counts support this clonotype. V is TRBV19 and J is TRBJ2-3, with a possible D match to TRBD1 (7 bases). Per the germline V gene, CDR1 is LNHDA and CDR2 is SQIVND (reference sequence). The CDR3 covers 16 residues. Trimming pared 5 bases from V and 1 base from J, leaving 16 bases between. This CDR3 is CASSSPQGRRTDTQYF. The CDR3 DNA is TGTGCCAGTAGTTCCCCACAGGGGAGGCGCACAGATACGCAGTATTTT.

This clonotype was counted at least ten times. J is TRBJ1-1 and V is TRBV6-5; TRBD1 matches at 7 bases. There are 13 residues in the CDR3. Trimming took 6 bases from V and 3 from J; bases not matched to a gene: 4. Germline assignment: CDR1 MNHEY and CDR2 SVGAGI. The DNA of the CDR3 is TGTGCCAGCAGGATAGACAGGGACACTGAAGCTTTCTTT. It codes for CASRIDRDTEAFF.

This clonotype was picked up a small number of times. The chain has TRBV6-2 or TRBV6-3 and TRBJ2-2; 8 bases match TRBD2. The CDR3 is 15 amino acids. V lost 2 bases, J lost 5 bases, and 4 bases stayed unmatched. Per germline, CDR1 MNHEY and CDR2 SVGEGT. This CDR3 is CASSYLSGRTGELFF. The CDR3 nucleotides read TGTGCCAGCAGTTACCTGAGCGGGAGAACCGGGGAGCTGTTTTTT.

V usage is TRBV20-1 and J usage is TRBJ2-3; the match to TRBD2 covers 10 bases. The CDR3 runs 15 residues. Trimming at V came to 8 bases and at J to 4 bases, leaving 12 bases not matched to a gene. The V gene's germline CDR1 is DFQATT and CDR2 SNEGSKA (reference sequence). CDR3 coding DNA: TGCAGTACTCCCTCCGGGACTAGCGTGGCAGATACGCAGTATTTT. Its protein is CSTPSGTSVADTQYF.

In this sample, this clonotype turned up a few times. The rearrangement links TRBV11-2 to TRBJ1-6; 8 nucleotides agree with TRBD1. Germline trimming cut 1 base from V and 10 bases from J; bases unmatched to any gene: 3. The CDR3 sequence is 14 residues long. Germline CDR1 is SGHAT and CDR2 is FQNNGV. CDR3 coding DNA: TGTGCCAGCAGCTTAGGACAGGGGTCGTCACCCCTCCACTTT. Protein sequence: CASSLGQGSSPLHF.

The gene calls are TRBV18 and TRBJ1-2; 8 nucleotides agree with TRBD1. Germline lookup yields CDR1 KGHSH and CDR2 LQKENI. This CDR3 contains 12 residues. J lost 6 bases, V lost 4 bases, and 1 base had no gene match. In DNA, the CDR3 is TGTGCCAGCTCACAGGACAGGGATGGCTACACCTTC. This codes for CASSQDRDGYTF.

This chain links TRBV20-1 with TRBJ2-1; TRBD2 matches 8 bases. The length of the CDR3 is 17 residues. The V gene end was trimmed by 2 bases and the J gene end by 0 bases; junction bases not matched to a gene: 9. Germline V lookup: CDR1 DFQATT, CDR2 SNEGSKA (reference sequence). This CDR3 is CSARSLSGSLSYNEQFF. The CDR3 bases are TGCAGTGCTAGATCTCTGAGCGGGAGCCTCTCCTACAATGAGCAGTTCTTC.

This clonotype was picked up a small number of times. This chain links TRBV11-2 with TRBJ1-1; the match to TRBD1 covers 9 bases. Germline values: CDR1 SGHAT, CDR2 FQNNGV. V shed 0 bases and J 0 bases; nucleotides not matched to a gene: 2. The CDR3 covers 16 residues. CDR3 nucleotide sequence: TGTGCCAGCAGCTTAGAGAGGACAGGGGTGAACACTGAAGCTTTCTTT. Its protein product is CASSLERTGVNTEAFF.

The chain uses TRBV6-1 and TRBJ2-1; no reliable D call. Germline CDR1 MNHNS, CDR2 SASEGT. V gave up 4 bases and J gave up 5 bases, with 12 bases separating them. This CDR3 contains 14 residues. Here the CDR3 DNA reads TGTGCCAGCAGTGGCCCCAACTCTAACAATGAGCAGTTCTTC. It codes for CASSGPNSNNEQFF.

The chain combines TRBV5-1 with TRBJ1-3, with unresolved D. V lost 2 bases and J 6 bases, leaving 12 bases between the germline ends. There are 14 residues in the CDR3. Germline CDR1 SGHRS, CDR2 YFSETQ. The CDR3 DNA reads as TGCGCCAGCAGCTTAGGCAGCGAGATAAACACCATATATTTT. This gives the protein CASSLGSEINTIYF.

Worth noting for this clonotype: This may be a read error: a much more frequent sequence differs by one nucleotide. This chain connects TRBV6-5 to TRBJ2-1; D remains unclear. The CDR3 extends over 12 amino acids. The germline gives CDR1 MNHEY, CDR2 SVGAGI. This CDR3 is CVSSYGGYEQFF. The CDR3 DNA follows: TGTGTCAGCAGTTACGGCGGCTATGAGCAGTTCTTC.

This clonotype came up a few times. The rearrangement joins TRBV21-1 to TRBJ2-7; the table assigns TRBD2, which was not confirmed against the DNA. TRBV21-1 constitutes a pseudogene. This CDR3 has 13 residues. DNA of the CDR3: TGTGCCAGCTTACCGGGCCTGTTCCACGAGCAGTACTTC. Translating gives CASLPGLFHEQYF.

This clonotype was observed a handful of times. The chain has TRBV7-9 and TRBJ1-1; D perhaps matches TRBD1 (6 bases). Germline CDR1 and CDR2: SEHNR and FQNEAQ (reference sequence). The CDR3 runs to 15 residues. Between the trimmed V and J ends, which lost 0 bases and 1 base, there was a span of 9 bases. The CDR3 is CASSLAQGPNTEAFF. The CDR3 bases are TGTGCCAGCAGCTTAGCACAGGGCCCGAACACTGAAGCTTTCTTT.

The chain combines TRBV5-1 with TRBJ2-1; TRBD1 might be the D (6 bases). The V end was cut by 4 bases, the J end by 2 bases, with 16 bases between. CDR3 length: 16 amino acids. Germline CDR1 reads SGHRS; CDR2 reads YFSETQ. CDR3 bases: TGCGCCAGCAGCCCACGGGACAAATCTACCTACAATGAGCAGTTCTTC. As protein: CASSPRDKSTYNEQFF.

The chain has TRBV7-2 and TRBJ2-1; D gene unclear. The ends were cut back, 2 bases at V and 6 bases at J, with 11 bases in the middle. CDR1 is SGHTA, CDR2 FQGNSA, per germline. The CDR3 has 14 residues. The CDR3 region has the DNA TGTGCCAGCAGCTTATGGGATAGTAGCAATGAGCAGTTCTTC. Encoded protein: CASSLWDSSNEQFF.

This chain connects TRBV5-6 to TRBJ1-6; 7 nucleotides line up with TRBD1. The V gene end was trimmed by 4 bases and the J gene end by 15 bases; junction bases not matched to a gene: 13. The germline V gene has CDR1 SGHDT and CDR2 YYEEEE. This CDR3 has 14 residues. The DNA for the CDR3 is TGTGCCAGCAGCCTCCAACCGACAGGACAGGTCCTCCACTTT. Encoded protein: CASSLQPTGQVLHF.